The clone carrying this TCR beta chain showed up just a few times. The antigen is undetermined. The library put unique molecular identifiers onto individual cDNA molecules. In the source study's methods: Per sample, the median was roughly 96,000 TCRs, with values from 23,224 to 690,600. TCRdb called the RACE reads again in MiXCR, with one record for every CDR3 protein. None of the V and J calls come from the authors' own analysis; TCRdb made them. The data show about 77,000 distinct CDR3 sequences, with approximately 8.1% seen just once and 1.7% held by the top ten. The time point is: healthy volunteer bleed at 6 weeks. The starting material, unfractionated whole blood, was used for total RNA extraction. The length of the CDR3 is 13 residues. V shed 5 bases, J shed 4 bases, and the junction held 3 bases outside the gene matches. CDR1 and CDR2 from the germline V gene are SNHLY and FYNNEI. The data stem from a study of human T cells and chemical hapten exposure.

General study findings and limits: DPC sensitization did not alter TCRs above 1 in 1000 frequency.

This sequence originates from a female donor in good health. Some clones in this sample may be carry-over from other donors' samples. The gene calls are TRBV2 and TRBJ1-1, with 8 bases aligning to TRBD1. Sequenced: whole blood. The CDR3 DNA is TGTGCCAGCAGTTCTCAGGGGGCCACTGAAGCTTTCTTT. It is translated as CASSSQGATEAFF.